This TCR beta chain appears in the sequencing data of a study of T cells in localized non-small cell lung cancer. Trimming pared 1 base from V and 3 bases from J, leaving 28 bases between. This CDR3 spans 20 amino acids. The study, taken as a whole, reports: Adjacent lung exhibited a median of about 57 among the 100 most abundant tumor clones.

With respect to this clone: The antigen is unknown.

Some clones are missing from TCRdb's copy, which holds only in-frame ones; the method was immunoSEQ multiplex PCR. The table has approximately 20,000 clones, about 89% seen once. This specimen consisted of peripheral blood, obtained before any cancer treatment. The origin of this receptor is a male donor aged 60 or over with stage I squamous cell lung carcinoma. The chain carries TRBV23-1 and TRBJ2-7; D gene unclear. TRBV23-1 counts as an open reading frame of uncertain function. This chain's CDR3 is CASSQLNHHRFDGYLYEQYF. The CDR3 DNA sequence: TGCGCCAGCAGTCAATTAAACCACCATAGGTTCGACGGCTACCTCTACGAGCAGTACTTC.